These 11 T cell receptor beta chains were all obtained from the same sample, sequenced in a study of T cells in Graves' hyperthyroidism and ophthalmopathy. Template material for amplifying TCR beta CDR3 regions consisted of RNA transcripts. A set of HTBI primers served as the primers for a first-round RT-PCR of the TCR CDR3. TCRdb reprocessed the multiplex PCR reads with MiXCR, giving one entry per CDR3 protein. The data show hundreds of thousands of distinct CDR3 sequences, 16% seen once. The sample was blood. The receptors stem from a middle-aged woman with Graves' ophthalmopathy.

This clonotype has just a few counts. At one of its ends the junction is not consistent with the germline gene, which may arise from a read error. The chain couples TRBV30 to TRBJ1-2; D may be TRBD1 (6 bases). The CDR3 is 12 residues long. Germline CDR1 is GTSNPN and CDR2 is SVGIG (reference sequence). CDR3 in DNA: TGTGCCTGGAGAGACAGGAACTCTGGCTACACCTTC. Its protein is CAWRDRNSGYTF.

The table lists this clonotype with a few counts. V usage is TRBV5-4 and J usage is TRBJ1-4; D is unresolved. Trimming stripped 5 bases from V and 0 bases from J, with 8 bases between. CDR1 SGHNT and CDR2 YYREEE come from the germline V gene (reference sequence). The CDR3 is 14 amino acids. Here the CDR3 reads CASSKFATNEKLFF. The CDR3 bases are TGTGCCAGCAGTAAATTTGCAACTAATGAAAAACTGTTTTTT.

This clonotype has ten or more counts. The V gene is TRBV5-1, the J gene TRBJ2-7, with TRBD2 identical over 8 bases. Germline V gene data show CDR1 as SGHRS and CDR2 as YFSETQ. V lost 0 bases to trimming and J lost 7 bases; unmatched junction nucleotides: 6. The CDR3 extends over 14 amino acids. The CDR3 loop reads CASSLEGTRGEQYF. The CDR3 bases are TGCGCCAGCAGCTTGGAGGGGACTAGGGGGGAGCAGTACTTC.

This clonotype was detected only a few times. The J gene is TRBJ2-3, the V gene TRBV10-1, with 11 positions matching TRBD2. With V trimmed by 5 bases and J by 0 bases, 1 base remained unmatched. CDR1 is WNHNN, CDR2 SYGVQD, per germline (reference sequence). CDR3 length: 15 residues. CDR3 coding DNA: TGCGCCAGCAGTTCTAGCGGGAGGAGCACAGATACGCAGTATTTT. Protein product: CASSSSGRSTDTQYF.

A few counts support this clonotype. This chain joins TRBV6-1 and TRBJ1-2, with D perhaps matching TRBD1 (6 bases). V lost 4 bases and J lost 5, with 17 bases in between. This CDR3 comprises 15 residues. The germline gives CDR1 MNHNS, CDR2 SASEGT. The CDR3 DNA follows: TGTGCCAGCAGTGCACCCCCGGACAGAGCATATGGCTACACCTTC. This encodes CASSAPPDRAYGYTF.

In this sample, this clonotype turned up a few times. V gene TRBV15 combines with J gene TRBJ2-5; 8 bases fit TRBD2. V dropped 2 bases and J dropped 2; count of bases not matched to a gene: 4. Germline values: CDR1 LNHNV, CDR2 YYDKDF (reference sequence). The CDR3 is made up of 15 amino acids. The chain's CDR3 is CATSRRTGGQETQYF. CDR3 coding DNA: TGTGCCACCAGCAGACGAACGGGAGGGCAAGAGACCCAGTACTTC.

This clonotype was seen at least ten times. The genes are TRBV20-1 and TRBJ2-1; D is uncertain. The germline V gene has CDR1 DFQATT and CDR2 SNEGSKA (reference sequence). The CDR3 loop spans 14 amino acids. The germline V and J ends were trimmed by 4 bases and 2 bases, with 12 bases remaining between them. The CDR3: CSAIQRLTYNEQFF. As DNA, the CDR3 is TGCAGTGCTATACAACGTCTGACCTACAATGAGCAGTTCTTC.

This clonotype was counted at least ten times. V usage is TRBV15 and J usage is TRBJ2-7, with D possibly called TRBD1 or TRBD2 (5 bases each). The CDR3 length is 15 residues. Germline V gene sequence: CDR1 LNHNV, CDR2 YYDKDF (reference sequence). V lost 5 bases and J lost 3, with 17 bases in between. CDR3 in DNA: TGTGCCACCAGCGCCGGGACGGCGAATTTCTACGAGCAGTACTTC. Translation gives CATSAGTANFYEQYF.

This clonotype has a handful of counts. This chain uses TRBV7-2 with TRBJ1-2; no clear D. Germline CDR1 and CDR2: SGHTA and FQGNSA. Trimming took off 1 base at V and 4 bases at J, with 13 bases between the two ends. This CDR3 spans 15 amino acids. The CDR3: CASSLDWATGYGYTF. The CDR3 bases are TGTGCCAGCAGCTTAGATTGGGCTACGGGCTATGGCTACACCTTC.

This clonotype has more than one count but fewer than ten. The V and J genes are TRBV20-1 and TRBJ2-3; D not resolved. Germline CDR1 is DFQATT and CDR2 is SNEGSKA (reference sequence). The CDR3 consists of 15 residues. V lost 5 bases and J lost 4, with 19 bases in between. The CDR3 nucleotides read TGCAGTGCTCCCGTCCGCCGGGCGGTCGCAGATACGCAGTATTTT. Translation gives CSAPVRRAVADTQYF.

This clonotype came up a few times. The CDR3 protein is CASSLWSRTGQETQYF. CDR3 in DNA: TGTGCCAGCAGCTTGTGGTCCCGGACAGGACAAGAGACCCAGTACTTC. The chain is built from TRBV5-8 and TRBJ2-5; TRBD1 matches at 7 bases. This CDR3 is 16 amino acids long. The germline V gene encodes CDR1 SGHTS and CDR2 YDEGEE. V gave up 1 base and J gave up 2 bases; unmatched junction bases: 8.